This T cell receptor beta chain appears in the sequencing data of a study of T cells in women clearing cervical HPV infection (dated by TCRdb to the late 2010s). Regarding the research as a whole: Cases were 25 women with histologically confirmed HPV16-related CIN3 or worse, including a couple of invasive cancers. Controls were 25 women whose single incident HPV16 infection cleared within 12 months without precancer or cancer developing. Blood from cases was collected at the visit where the lesion was first found, while blood from controls was collected once the infection could no longer be detected. For cases, a median interval of 149 days, with an interquartile range of about 90 to 210 days, was observed between lesion detection and blood sampling. HLA typing was available for only a few women, so HLA type could not be excluded as a confounder. An exploratory proof-of-principle case-control study, nested within the Guanacaste HPV Natural History Study in Costa Rica, was conducted to compare TCR repertoires across cervical HPV16 outcomes. Cases and controls were matched on year of sample collection and on age within five years. Cases had a median age of approximately 35 years compared with more than 37 for controls, and baseline characteristics showed no significant differences between the groups. In the parent cohort, roughly 9,700 women aged 18 or older were enrolled in Guanacaste, Costa Rica, during about 1992 to 1994 and then followed for around seven years. As quality controls, five blinded duplicates were added to each group, bringing the total to 60 or so samples made up of about 50 participants and 10 or so replicates.

For this clone: Its specific antigen is unknown. The read ends 3 residues shy of where the CDR3 ends; the end is completed using the germline J gene.

The immunoSEQ assay used multiplex PCR to amplify TCR beta CDR3 regions from an average of approximately 1,100 ng of genomic DNA per sample. Primer bias was corrected in the assay by using a complete synthetic TCR repertoire to establish an amplification baseline. The amplicons were sequenced on the Illumina platform. As for the original processing: Error correction of the sequences involved clustering with frequency ratios plus a modified nearest-neighbor algorithm, after which the sequences were analyzed in the immunoSEQ Analyzer using IMGT gene definitions. At each rarefaction depth, TCR richness and evenness were averaged over 20 rarefaction repeats, and samples with fewer sequences than the depth were excluded. V, D and J gene relative abundances were compared between groups with Wilcoxon rank sum tests, applying FDR correction. Blinded duplicates gave an intraclass correlation of around 96% for TCR richness and an average of 76.4% across under 75 gene segments. This immuneACCESS table, as held by TCRdb, lists in-frame sequences with V and J called but not all clones. Of the missing ones, under half trace to an unresolved V gene in checked studies; the others have no known cause. D and trimming come from the DNA, and the V and J calls and clone size come from that table. For this sample, the table gives 25,000 to 35,000 clones. 6% to 7% of the sample is taken by the ten largest.

Every participant had a single incident cervical HPV16 infection, and women with prevalent HPV16 infections were excluded. Cervical HPV DNA was detected with MY09/MY11 PCR, and genotyping was done by dot-blot hybridization. Fifteen mL of heparinized blood were centrifuged, and the buffy coat was split into aliquots, frozen at -30 degrees C, and then kept at -80 degrees C. QIAGEN kits were used to extract genomic DNA from the buffy coat specimens. On the study overall, not on this receptor specifically: Random forest classifiers that combined richness and V gene abundances separated cases from controls with an estimated AUC of 0.8 to 0.9. T-cell numbers per sample were unknown, so richness differences could reflect varying T-cell content rather than repertoire biology. Because of the cross-sectional design, the study could not determine whether the associations came before infection or resulted from infection, and neither effector/memory subsets nor HPV-specific T cells were isolated. Significantly higher TCR repertoire richness was observed in CIN3+ cases than in controls across sequencing depths, whereas no difference in evenness was found. Cases had lower TRBV6-7 relative abundance than controls (around 0.11% versus 0.15%; Bonferroni P = 0.0008).

Including the terminal cysteine and phenylalanine, the CDR3 comprises 19 residues. Only the CDR3 bases that were read are kept: 48 of them, in frame from base 1. The germline V gene (reference sequence) provides CDR1 GTSNPN and CDR2 SVGIG. At the junction V is shortened by 0 bases and J by 2 bases, with 25 bases in between. The TCR was taken from a woman between 18 and 70 years old with a cervical HPV16 infection that either progressed to CIN3+ or cleared (not recorded which). The rearrangement joined TRBV30 to TRBJ1-2; TRBD1 is perhaps the D gene, given 6 matching bases. The sample consisted of blood buffy coat. The sequenced CDR3 bases are TGTGCCTGGAGTGTAAGGTTATGGGGTGCAACAGGGTTGAACTATGGC. Its protein is CAWSVRLWGATGLNYG. The whole CDR3 is CAWSVRLWGATGLNYGYTF.